The following is a TCR beta chain sequence with its context. The data originate from a study of blood T cell repertoires in COVID-19. Study background: Collection of acute and convalescent COVID-19 samples took place in the United States, Italy and Spain. The analysed material was cDNA or gDNA that came from T cells, B-cell-depleted T cells, or PBMCs.

Source study methods: How many nucleated cells were present was estimated from reference gene primer amplification. Using immunoSEQ multiplex PCR, the repertoire was profiled, and TCRdb retains in-frame clones only, with some absent. The V and J calls and clone size were taken over from that table, and D and trimming were inferred from the DNA. The sample consists of 25,000 to 30,000 clones, roughly 79% of them appearing once. The CDR3 has 15 amino acids. The V gene lost 1 base and the J gene lost 4 bases, with 11 bases spanning the gap. Germline V gives CDR1 SGHTA, CDR2 FQGNSA. This chain joins TRBV7-2 and TRBJ1-3, with D uncertain. The sequence derives from a man between 70 and 80 years old with acute or convalescent COVID-19. The specimen sequenced was peripheral blood. The CDR3 nucleotides read TGTGCCAGCAGCTTAGACCCGGTTGCGGGAAACACCATATATTTT. Amino acid sequence: CASSLDPVAGNTIYF. The variable domain in full, with the rest retrieved from reference TRBV7-2 and TRBJ1-3, is GAGVSQSPSNKVTEKGKDVELRCDPISGHTALYWYRQSLGQGLEFLIYFQGNSAPDKSGLPSDRFSAERTGGSVSTLTIQRTQQEDSAVYLCASSLDPVAGNTIYFGEGSWLTVV.